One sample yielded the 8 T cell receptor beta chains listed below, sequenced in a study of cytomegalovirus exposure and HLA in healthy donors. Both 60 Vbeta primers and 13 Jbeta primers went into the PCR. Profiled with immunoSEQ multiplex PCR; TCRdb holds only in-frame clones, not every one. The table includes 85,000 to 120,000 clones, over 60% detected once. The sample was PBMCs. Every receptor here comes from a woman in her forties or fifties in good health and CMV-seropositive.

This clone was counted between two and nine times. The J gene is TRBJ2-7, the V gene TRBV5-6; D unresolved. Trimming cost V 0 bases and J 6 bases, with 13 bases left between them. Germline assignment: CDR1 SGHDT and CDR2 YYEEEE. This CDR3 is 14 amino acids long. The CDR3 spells CASSLGSTGGEQYF. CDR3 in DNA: TGTGCCAGCAGCTTGGGGTCGACGGGTGGCGAGCAGTACTTC.

The CDR3 nucleotides read TGTGCCAGCAGCACAGGACTAGCGGGGGTTGAGACCCAGTACTTC. This sequence encodes CASSTGLAGVETQYF. The V and J genes are TRBV5-4 and TRBJ2-5; 13 positions agree with TRBD2. Germline V gives CDR1 SGHNT, CDR2 YYREEE (reference sequence). This CDR3 comprises 15 residues. V lost 4 bases, J lost 5 bases, and 5 bases stayed unmatched. Supplemented by reference TRBV5-4 and TRBJ2-5, the full variable domain reads ETGVTQSPTHLIKTRGQQVTLRCSSQSGHNTVSWYQQALGQGPQFIFQYYREEENGRGNFPPRFSGLQFPNYSSELNVNALELDDSALYLCASSTGLAGVETQYFGPGTRLLVL.

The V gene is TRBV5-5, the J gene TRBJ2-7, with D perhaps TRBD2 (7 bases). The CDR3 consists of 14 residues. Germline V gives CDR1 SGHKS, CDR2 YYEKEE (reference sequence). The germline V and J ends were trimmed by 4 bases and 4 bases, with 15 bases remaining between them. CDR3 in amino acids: CASSRTGGQYEQYF. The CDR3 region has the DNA TGTGCCAGCAGCCGCACCGGGGGGCAGTACGAGCAGTACTTC. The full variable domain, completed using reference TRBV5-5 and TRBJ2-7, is DAGVTQSPTHLIKTRGQQVTLRCSPISGHKSVSWYQQVLGQGPQFIFQYYEKEERGRGNFPDRFSARQFPNYSSELNVNALLLGDSALYLCASSRTGGQYEQYFGPGTRLTVT.

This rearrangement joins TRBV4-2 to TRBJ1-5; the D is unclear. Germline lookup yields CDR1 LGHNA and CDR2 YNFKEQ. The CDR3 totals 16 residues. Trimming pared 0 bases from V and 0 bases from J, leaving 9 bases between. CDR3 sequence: CASSQDFGFSNQPQHF. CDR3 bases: TGTGCCAGCAGCCAAGATTTTGGCTTTAGCAATCAGCCCCAGCATTTT.

Here the CDR3 reads CASSQVTGTGSYEQYF. CDR3 sequence (DNA): TGTGCCAGCAGCCAAGTTACCGGGACAGGCTCCTACGAGCAGTACTTC. The rearrangement links TRBV14 to TRBJ2-7; 8 positions agree with TRBD1. With V trimmed by 1 base and J by 0 bases, 5 bases remained unmatched. The CDR3 has 16 amino acids. Germline values: CDR1 SGHDN, CDR2 FVKESK.

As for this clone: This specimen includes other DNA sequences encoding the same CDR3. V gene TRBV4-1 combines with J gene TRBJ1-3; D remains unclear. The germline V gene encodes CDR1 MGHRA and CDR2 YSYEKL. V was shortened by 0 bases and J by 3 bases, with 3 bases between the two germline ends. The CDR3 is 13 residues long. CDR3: CASSQDHGNTIYF. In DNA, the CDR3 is TGCGCCAGCAGCCAAGATCATGGAAACACCATATATTTT.

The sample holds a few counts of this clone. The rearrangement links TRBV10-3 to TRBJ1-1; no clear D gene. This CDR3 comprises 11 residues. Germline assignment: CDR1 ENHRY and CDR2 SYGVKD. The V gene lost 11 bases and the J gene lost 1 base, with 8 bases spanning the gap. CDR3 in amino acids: CAVRENTEAFF. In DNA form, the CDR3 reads TGTGCCGTCCGGGAGAACACTGAAGCTTTCTTT.

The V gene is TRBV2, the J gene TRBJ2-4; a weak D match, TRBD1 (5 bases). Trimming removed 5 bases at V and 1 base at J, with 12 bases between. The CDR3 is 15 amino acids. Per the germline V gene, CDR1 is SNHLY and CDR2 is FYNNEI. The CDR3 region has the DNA TGTGCCAGCAGTTTCCTCAGGGTGGCCAAAAACATTCAGTACTTC. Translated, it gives CASSFLRVAKNIQYF.